This TCR beta chain derives from a study of identical twins. Study-level findings and limits: Out-of-frame alpha sequences common to twins exhibited an excess of low generation probability.

V was clipped by 5 bases and J by 5 bases, with 6 bases between them. The CDR3 length is 11 residues. The germline gives CDR1 MNHNY, CDR2 SVGAGI (reference sequence). This clonotype occurred many times. Its target is not known. TCRdb re-analysed the 5' RACE reads in MiXCR, keeping a single row per CDR3 protein. In the table there are approximately 690,000 distinct CDR3 sequences, around 5.7% of which are singletons. V usage is TRBV6-6 and J usage is TRBJ2-5; D ambiguous. The specimen was naive T cells sorted from blood. This TCR came from a man aged 18 to 29 in good health. The CDR3 protein is CASSPMETQYF. In nucleotides, the CDR3 is TGTGCCAGCAGTCCTATGGAGACCCAGTACTTC.